This is a list of T cell receptor beta chains from one sample in a study of blood T cells in healthy people across ages. Each CDR3 protein is one row after TCRdb ran MiXCR on the 5' RACE reads. The profile shows over 550,000 distinct CDR3 sequences, approximately 30% of them singletons. Sequenced material: blood. Receptors were obtained from a woman aged 80 or over in good health. Each CDR3 is given with its conserved first and last residue. The D gene is left open where the match is weak. Clone size is shown for a subset of rows, as once, few, many or a class of expanded clone.

V: TRBV29-1; J: TRBJ2-2; D: .; size: .; length: 14; CDR3: CSVGLDGLTGELFF; DNA: TGCAGCGTTGGTCTGGACGGGCTAACCGGGGAGCTGTTTTTT
V: TRBV11-2; J: TRBJ2-1; D: TRBD2; size: many; length: 16; CDR3: CASSLGSGGPYNEQFF; DNA: TGTGCCAGCAGCTTAGGTAGCGGGGGGCCTTACAATGAGCAGTTCTTC
V: TRBV6-1; J: TRBJ1-2; D: .; size: many; length: 15; CDR3: CASSRGRGDLYGYTF; DNA: TGTGCCAGCAGCAGGGGAAGGGGGGACCTGTATGGCTACACCTTC
V: TRBV6-1; J: TRBJ1-1; D: TRBD1; size: .; length: 17; CDR3: CVSSPTPRQGRDTEAFF; DNA: TGTGTCAGCAGCCCGACACCAAGACAGGGGAGGGACACTGAAGCTTTCTTT
V: TRBV7-2; J: TRBJ2-4; D: .; size: many; length: 12; CDR3: CASSRQGNIQYF; DNA: TGTGCCAGCAGTCGGCAGGGAAACATTCAGTACTTC
V: TRBV30; J: TRBJ2-5; D: .; size: few; length: 14; CDR3: CAWRAGLISVKQYF; DNA: TGTGCCTGGCGGGCGGGCCTGATCTCCGTAAAGCAGTACTTC
V: TRBV5-1; J: TRBJ2-1; D: .; size: many; length: 15; CDR3: CASSEDFPSYNEQFF; DNA: TGCGCCAGCAGCGAAGACTTCCCTTCCTACAATGAGCAGTTCTTC
V: TRBV12-3/TRBV12-4; J: TRBJ2-1; D: TRBD2; size: .; length: 17; CDR3: CASSLLAGGSSYNEQFF; DNA: TGTGCCAGCAGTTTATTAGCGGGAGGGAGCTCCTACAATGAGCAGTTCTTC
V: TRBV7-3; J: TRBJ2-3; D: TRBD2; size: many; length: 21; CDR3: CASSLHRPSSGGDRHTDTQYF; DNA: TGTGCCAGCAGCTTACATCGGCCATCAAGCGGGGGTGACAGACACACAGATACGCAGTATTTT
V: TRBV9; J: TRBJ1-3; D: .; size: .; length: 15; CDR3: CASSVGLGVGNTIYF; DNA: TGTGCCAGCAGCGTAGGGCTAGGGGTTGGAAACACCATATATTTT
V: TRBV7-2; J: TRBJ2-5; D: .; size: few; length: 15; CDR3: CASSPGDSHQETQYF; DNA: TGTGCCAGCAGCCCAGGCGACTCCCACCAAGAGACCCAGTACTTC
V: TRBV6-6; J: TRBJ1-2; D: .; size: .; length: 17; CDR3: CASSYRPGPQANYGYTF; DNA: TGTGCCAGCAGTTACCGTCCAGGGCCCCAAGCTAACTATGGCTACACCTTC
V: TRBV6-1; J: TRBJ1-2; D: .; size: few; length: 15; CDR3: CASTARHEVTHGYTF; DNA: TGTGCCAGCACCGCCCGTCATGAGGTTACCCATGGCTACACCTTC
V: TRBV12-3/TRBV12-4; J: TRBJ2-7; D: .; size: .; length: 13; CDR3: CASSLGNRYEQYF; DNA: TGTGCCAGCAGTTTGGGCAATAGGTACGAGCAGTACTTC
V: TRBV6-1; J: TRBJ2-2; D: .; size: many; length: 12; CDR3: CASRPPSGELFF; DNA: TGTGCCAGCAGACCGCCCTCCGGGGAGCTGTTTTTT
V: TRBV7-2; J: TRBJ1-6; D: .; size: many; length: 16; CDR3: CASSARGAQYNSPLHF; DNA: TGTGCCAGCAGCGCAAGGGGAGCCCAGTATAATTCACCCCTCCACTTT
V: TRBV27; J: TRBJ1-1; D: .; size: .; length: 20; CDR3: CASSLSLGVGPTSYNTEAFF; DNA: TGTGCCAGCAGTTTATCGTTGGGGGTGGGTCCGACTTCGTACAACACTGAAGCTTTCTTT
V: TRBV28; J: TRBJ2-5; D: TRBD2; size: many; length: 13; CDR3: CASRGGGRETQYF; DNA: TGTGCCAGCCGGGGGGGGGGCCGAGAGACCCAGTACTTC
V: TRBV15; J: TRBJ2-2; D: .; size: .; length: 12; CDR3: CATSRPGGELFF; DNA: TGTGCCACCAGCAGACCGGGAGGGGAGCTGTTTTTT
V: TRBV30; J: TRBJ1-5; D: .; size: .; length: 16; CDR3: CAWSTGPTNGNQPQHF; DNA: TGTGCCTGGAGCACCGGGCCGACGAACGGCAATCAGCCCCAGCATTTT
V: TRBV3-1; J: TRBJ1-1; D: .; size: many; length: 14; CDR3: CASSQVGRESEAFF; DNA: TGTGCCAGCAGCCAAGTGGGGCGCGAGTCTGAAGCTTTCTTT
V: TRBV7-2; J: TRBJ2-1; D: .; size: .; length: 15; CDR3: CASSSRAPSYNEQFF; DNA: TGTGCCAGCAGTTCTCGGGCCCCCTCCTACAATGAGCAGTTCTTC
V: TRBV20-1; J: TRBJ1-2; D: .; size: once; length: 15; CDR3: CSALQTQDGNYGYTF; DNA: TGCAGTGCCCTACAAACCCAGGACGGTAACTATGGCTACACCTTC
V: TRBV6-1; J: TRBJ2-2; D: .; size: .; length: 14; CDR3: CASRAWGRAGELFF; DNA: TGTGCCAGCAGGGCCTGGGGTCGGGCCGGGGAGCTGTTTTTT
V: TRBV20-1; J: TRBJ2-1; D: .; size: .; length: 16; CDR3: CSARDSKRGRDNEQFF; DNA: TGCAGTGCTAGAGATTCCAAGAGGGGGAGAGACAATGAGCAGTTCTTC
V: TRBV7-3; J: TRBJ1-1; D: .; size: .; length: 15; CDR3: CASSSETGLNTEAFF; DNA: TGTGCCAGCAGCTCCGAGACGGGTCTGAACACTGAAGCTTTCTTT
V: TRBV4-1; J: TRBJ1-4; D: TRBD1; size: .; length: 19; CDR3: CASNQGSGTGEHANEKLFF; DNA: TGCGCCAGCAACCAAGGGTCCGGGACAGGGGAGCATGCTAATGAAAAACTGTTTTTT
V: TRBV15; J: TRBJ1-2; D: TRBD1; size: many; length: 18; CDR3: CATSRGWGRGTNNYGYTF; DNA: TGTGCCACCAGCAGAGGGTGGGGCAGGGGGACGAATAACTATGGCTACACCTTC
V: TRBV20-1; J: TRBJ2-3; D: .; size: many; length: 12; CDR3: CSAPRPPDTQYF; DNA: TGCAGTGCCCCTCGACCCCCAGATACGCAGTATTTT
V: TRBV6-2/TRBV6-3; J: TRBJ2-1; D: TRBD1; size: many; length: 15; CDR3: CASSFPGQGFGEQFF; DNA: TGTGCCAGCAGTTTTCCGGGACAGGGTTTCGGTGAGCAGTTCTTC
V: TRBV5-1; J: TRBJ2-1; D: TRBD2; size: many; length: 16; CDR3: CASSRMTSGGHNEQFF; DNA: TGCGCCAGCAGCCGGATGACTAGCGGGGGTCACAATGAGCAGTTCTTC
V: TRBV28; J: TRBJ1-2; D: .; size: .; length: 15; CDR3: CASSIPGRSSYGYTF; DNA: TGTGCCAGCAGTATACCCGGACGCTCCAGCTATGGCTACACCTTC
V: TRBV20-1; J: TRBJ2-1; D: .; size: .; length: 15; CDR3: CSARDLITSSSEQFF; DNA: TGCAGTGCTAGAGATTTAATCACCAGCTCGAGTGAGCAGTTCTTC
V: TRBV20-1; J: TRBJ2-7; D: .; size: .; length: 14; CDR3: CSATGARSSYEQYF; DNA: TGCAGTGCTACAGGGGCCAGGAGCTCCTACGAGCAGTACTTC
V: TRBV10-3; J: TRBJ1-1; D: TRBD1; size: few; length: 14; CDR3: CAIRQGAPGTEAFF; DNA: TGTGCCATCAGACAGGGGGCGCCGGGCACTGAAGCTTTCTTT
V: TRBV12-3/TRBV12-4; J: TRBJ1-6; D: .; size: .; length: 15; CDR3: CASRVPGRYNSPLHF; DNA: TGTGCCAGCAGGGTTCCGGGACGGTATAATTCACCCCTCCACTTT
V: TRBV7-9; J: TRBJ2-7; D: .; size: many; length: 14; CDR3: CASSLTAGAYEQYF; DNA: TGTGCCAGCAGCTTAACGGCAGGGGCCTACGAGCAGTACTTC
V: TRBV15; J: TRBJ2-3; D: .; size: many; length: 17; CDR3: CATSSGDRLGGTDTQYF; DNA: TGTGCCACCAGCTCTGGCGACAGGTTGGGCGGCACAGATACGCAGTATTTT
V: TRBV5-5; J: TRBJ1-5; D: .; size: few; length: 15; CDR3: CASSWGGTSNQPQHF; DNA: TGTGCCAGCAGCTGGGGGGGGACAAGCAATCAGCCCCAGCATTTT
V: TRBV10-3; J: TRBJ2-5; D: TRBD1; size: many; length: 15; CDR3: CAISPGTVTQETQYF; DNA: TGTGCCATCAGTCCGGGGACAGTTACTCAAGAGACCCAGTACTTC
V: TRBV9; J: TRBJ2-1; D: .; size: many; length: 17; CDR3: CASSVDIVFGPYNEQFF; DNA: TGTGCCAGCAGCGTGGACATCGTTTTCGGTCCATACAATGAGCAGTTCTTC
V: TRBV5-1; J: TRBJ2-2; D: .; size: few; length: 13; CDR3: CASSFDRPGELFF; DNA: TGCGCCAGCAGCTTTGACAGGCCCGGGGAGCTGTTTTTT
V: TRBV6-1; J: TRBJ2-2; D: .; size: .; length: 15; CDR3: CASSESGVNTGELFF; DNA: TGTGCCAGCAGTGAATCGGGGGTGAACACCGGGGAGCTGTTTTTT
V: TRBV6-5; J: TRBJ1-2; D: .; size: .; length: 15; CDR3: CASSYSGNSNYGYTF; DNA: TGTGCCAGCAGTTACTCTGGCAATTCTAACTATGGCTACACCTTC
V: TRBV6-1; J: TRBJ1-5; D: TRBD1; size: few; length: 14; CDR3: CASFQGAPGQPQHF; DNA: TGTGCCAGCTTCCAGGGGGCGCCCGGACAGCCCCAGCATTTT
V: TRBV12-3/TRBV12-4; J: TRBJ1-5; D: .; size: many; length: 13; CDR3: CASSGMGNQPQHF; DNA: TGTGCCAGCAGTGGCATGGGAAATCAGCCCCAGCATTTT
V: TRBV12-3/TRBV12-4; J: TRBJ2-5; D: .; size: .; length: 14; CDR3: CASSRGGYQETQYF; DNA: TGTGCCAGCAGTCGTGGGGGCTACCAAGAGACCCAGTACTTC
V: TRBV2; J: TRBJ2-2; D: .; size: .; length: 12; CDR3: CASSPDHGELFF; DNA: TGTGCCAGCAGTCCAGATCACGGGGAGCTGTTTTTT
V: TRBV9; J: TRBJ2-7; D: .; size: .; length: 14; CDR3: CASSAAGSTYEQYF; DNA: TGTGCCAGCAGCGCCGCAGGGTCTACCTACGAGCAGTACTTC
V: TRBV6-1; J: TRBJ1-4; D: .; size: many; length: 17; CDR3: CASSGLQEQGRGEKLFF; DNA: TGTGCCAGCAGTGGCCTTCAGGAACAGGGACGGGGTGAAAAACTGTTTTTT
V: TRBV7-3; J: TRBJ2-1; D: .; size: many; length: 15; CDR3: CASSLNTPTHNEQFF; DNA: TGTGCCAGCAGCTTAAACACACCTACCCACAATGAGCAGTTCTTC
V: TRBV27; J: TRBJ1-5; D: TRBD1; size: many; length: 16; CDR3: CASSARGQGAEQPQHF; DNA: TGTGCCAGCAGTGCCCGGGGACAGGGGGCAGAGCAGCCCCAGCATTTT
V: TRBV7-9; J: TRBJ1-2; D: .; size: many; length: 14; CDR3: CASRSGASNYGYTF; DNA: TGTGCCAGCAGGTCAGGGGCCTCTAACTATGGCTACACCTTC
V: TRBV20-1; J: TRBJ2-3; D: TRBD1; size: many; length: 15; CDR3: CSPAPGQGSTDTQYF; DNA: TGCAGTCCAGCCCCCGGACAGGGGAGCACAGATACGCAGTATTTT
V: TRBV3-1; J: TRBJ1-4; D: .; size: many; length: 16; CDR3: CASSQDGAASSEKLFF; DNA: TGTGCCAGCAGCCAAGACGGGGCAGCTTCGAGTGAAAAACTGTTTTTT
V: TRBV5-6; J: TRBJ1-2; D: TRBD1; size: many; length: 15; CDR3: CASSMEGGRVEGYTF; DNA: TGTGCCAGCAGCATGGAAGGGGGCAGGGTCGAAGGCTACACCTTC
V: TRBV28; J: TRBJ1-2; D: .; size: once; length: 14; CDR3: CASGSEGPRHGYTF; DNA: TGTGCCAGCGGATCGGAAGGGCCCCGGCACGGCTACACCTTC